This TCR beta chain was sequenced for a study of a mutant IDH1 vaccine in newly diagnosed glioma. Study in general: Eight vaccinations were given in weeks 1, 3, 5, 7, 11, 15, 19 and 23. Vaccinations were initiated 4-6 weeks following radiotherapy alone, or were given together with temozolomide cycles. Study observations and caveats: Changes in the top peripheral T cell clonotypes seemingly had no bearing on pseudoprogression.

Germline V gene sequence: CDR1 LNHDA, CDR2 SQIVND (reference sequence). J was trimmed by 5 bases and V by 1 base; bases with no gene match: 6. This CDR3 is 16 amino acids long. With respect to this clone: As yet, its antigen is unknown.

The sample's time point: week 11, during vaccination. Mutant IDH1 20-mer peptide, at 300 ug, made up each vaccine dose, with topical imiquimod. The donors had new WHO grade 3 or 4 astrocytomas; these were IDH1-mutant and ATRX-lost. Produced via immunoSEQ multiplex PCR; TCRdb's table is partial and in-frame only. This sample has some 52,000 clones, with 90% to 95% found just once. The clonotype comes from a man aged 50-59 years with glioma. This chain uses TRBV19 with TRBJ1-5; 9 nucleotides match TRBD1. Sequencing was performed on PBMCs, taken from a glioma patient whose treatment included an IDH1 peptide vaccine. The CDR3 sequence is CASSIVRTGEYQPQHF. CDR3 DNA: TGTGCCAGTAGTATAGTCAGGACAGGGGAATATCAGCCCCAGCATTTT. Full variable domain (missing parts from reference TRBV19 and TRBJ1-5): DGGITQSPKYLFRKEGQNVTLSCEQNLNHDAMYWYRQDPGQGLRLIYYSQIVNDFQKGDIAEGYSVSREKKESFPLTVTSAQKNPTAFYLCASSIVRTGEYQPQHFGDGTRLSIL.